This TCR beta chain was sequenced for a study of tissue T cells after allogeneic stem cell transplantation. This research-autopsy study prospectively enrolled adult allogeneic hematopoietic cell transplant recipients with steroid-refractory graft-versus-host disease. Only in-frame clones appear in the TCRdb table, and some are missing; sequencing was by immunoSEQ multiplex PCR. The profile shows approximately 2,900 clones, 55% to 80% of them singletons. CDR1 is SGHNT and CDR2 is YYREEE in the germline V gene (reference sequence). The CDR3 covers 14 residues. V dropped 4 bases and J dropped 4 bases, with 15 bases sitting between them.

The sequence derives from a male patient of 60 years or more with steroid-refractory graft-versus-host disease after an allogeneic stem cell transplant. Some T cells may be supplied by the graft donor. The starting material was descending colon tissue, obtained at autopsy. This chain connects TRBV5-4 to TRBJ2-7; D is perhaps TRBD1 or TRBD2 (5 bases each). The CDR3 region is CASSTSGTPYEQYF. DNA of the CDR3: TGTGCCAGCAGCACCTCCGGGACCCCGTACGAGCAGTACTTC.